A single sample is the source of the 14 T cell receptor beta chains below, sequenced in a study of cytomegalovirus exposure and HLA in healthy donors. The PCR was carried out with 60 Vbeta primers and 13 Jbeta primers. Using immunoSEQ multiplex PCR, the repertoire was profiled, and TCRdb retains in-frame clones only, with some absent. The sample includes 75,000 to 100,000 clones, roughly 76% seen only once; the top ten take approximately 1.1%. The sequenced material came from PBMCs. These receptor sequences come from a female donor in good health and CMV-seronegative.

The gene calls are TRBV5-4 and TRBJ1-2; D possibly corresponds to TRBD1 (6 bases). From germline, CDR1 is SGHNT and CDR2 YYREEE (reference sequence). The CDR3 sequence is 12 residues long. The V gene lost 0 bases and the J gene lost 7 bases, with 7 bases spanning the gap. CDR3 in amino acids: CASSLDRVGYTF. For the CDR3, the DNA is TGTGCCAGCAGCTTGGACAGGGTTGGCTACACCTTC.

This clone was observed once. The V gene is TRBV28, the J gene TRBJ1-4; TRBD1 matches at 10 bases. The V segment lost 10 bases and the J segment 2 bases; nucleotides outside the gene matches: 4. The CDR3 has 14 residues. CDR1 and CDR2 (germline): MDHEN, SYDVKM. In nucleotides, the CDR3 is TGTGCCACCACGACAGGGGGCACTAATGAAAAACTGTTTTTT. The encoded protein is CATTTGGTNEKLFF.

The chain recombines TRBV7-2 with TRBJ2-2; TRBD2 aligns across 8 bases. V lost 3 bases to trimming and J lost 2 bases; unmatched junction nucleotides: 5. This CDR3 contains 16 residues. Looked up from germline, CDR1 is SGHTA and CDR2 is FQGNSA. The CDR3 DNA reads as TGTGCCAGCAGCTTGGATAGCGGGGTAAACACCGGGGAGCTGTTTTTT. This gives the protein CASSLDSGVNTGELFF.

The chain recombines TRBV6-6 with TRBJ2-5; D gene ambiguous. V gave up 2 bases and J gave up 9 bases, with 4 bases separating them. The CDR3 has 10 amino acids. The germline gives CDR1 MNHNY, CDR2 SVGAGI (reference sequence). The CDR3 sequence: CASSYSPQYF. The CDR3 nucleotides are TGTGCCAGCAGTTACAGCCCCCAGTACTTC.

The CDR3 reads CASSPRGPQETQYF. The CDR3 DNA follows: TGTGCCAGCAGCCCGCGGGGGCCTCAAGAGACCCAGTACTTC. The chain joins TRBV7-8 to TRBJ2-5; D possibly corresponds to TRBD2 (7 bases). The germline V gene encodes CDR1 SGHVS and CDR2 FQNEAQ. Deletions cut 5 bases from V and 2 bases from J, with 12 bases between. CDR3 length: 14 amino acids.

This rearrangement joins TRBV19 to TRBJ2-5, with D tentatively TRBD2 (6 bases). Germline V gene sequence: CDR1 LNHDA, CDR2 SQIVND (reference sequence). The germline V and J ends were trimmed by 3 bases and 3 bases, with 11 bases remaining between them. This CDR3 has 14 amino acids. CDR3 coding DNA: TGTGCCAGTAGTATCGGGAGCAGGGAAGAGACCCAGTACTTC. Translation gives CASSIGSREETQYF.

This chain links TRBV30 with TRBJ2-4; 7 bases match TRBD1. Per the germline V gene, CDR1 is GTSNPN and CDR2 is SVGIG (reference sequence). V lost 1 base to trimming and J lost 13 bases; unmatched junction nucleotides: 7. The CDR3 has 12 residues. CDR3 nucleotides: TGTGCCTGGAGTGCACAGGGGTCTCTCCAGTACTTC. Translating gives CAWSAQGSLQYF.

The J gene is TRBJ1-1, the V gene TRBV6-5; 8 nucleotides align to TRBD1. From germline, CDR1 is MNHEY and CDR2 SVGAGI. Germline trimming cut 2 bases from V and 2 bases from J; bases unmatched to any gene: 4. The CDR3 spans 15 residues. CDR3: CASSYDRGSNTEAFF. The CDR3 DNA follows: TGTGCCAGCAGTTACGACAGGGGTTCCAACACTGAAGCTTTCTTT.

This clone was seen only a few times. V is TRBV28 and J is TRBJ1-1; D gene ambiguous. Per the germline V gene, CDR1 is MDHEN and CDR2 is SYDVKM. This CDR3 region has 15 residues. Trimming shortened V by 5 bases and J by 0 bases, and 13 bases separated the two germline ends. The CDR3 DNA is TGTGCCAGCAGTCCGGAGGTGTCCATGAACACTGAAGCTTTCTTT. Residues: CASSPEVSMNTEAFF.

The V call is TRBV7-2, the J call TRBJ1-1; 9 bases line up with TRBD1. Germline CDR1 reads SGHTA; CDR2 reads FQGNSA. Losses at the gene ends were 6 bases for V and 4 bases for J; bases not matched to a gene: 6. The CDR3 extends over 14 amino acids. CDR3 loop: CASRPQGASTEAFF. In DNA, the CDR3 is TGTGCCAGCAGGCCACAGGGGGCGAGCACTGAAGCTTTCTTT. Full variable domain (rest looked up from reference TRBV7-2 and TRBJ1-1): GAGVSQSPSNKVTEKGKDVELRCDPISGHTALYWYRQSLGQGLEFLIYFQGNSAPDKSGLPSDRFSAERTGGSVSTLTIQRTQQEDSAVYLCASRPQGASTEAFFGQGTRLTVV.

The V call is TRBV4-1, the J call TRBJ2-1; 7 bases line up with TRBD1. CDR3 length: 13 residues. Trimming took 4 bases from V and 5 from J; bases not matched to a gene: 2. Germline-derived CDR1 and CDR2 are MGHRA and YSYEKL. CDR3 in DNA: TGCGCCAGCAGCCCGGACAGGCACAATGAGCAGTTCTTC. It is translated as CASSPDRHNEQFF.

A few counts support this clone. The genes are TRBV7-2 and TRBJ2-7; 8 positions match TRBD1. Trimming took 3 bases from V and 4 from J; bases not matched to a gene: 8. The germline V gene encodes CDR1 SGHTA and CDR2 FQGNSA. This CDR3 comprises 15 residues. In nucleotides, the CDR3 is TGTGCCAGCAGCTTTTCGGACAGGGCCTCTTACGAGCAGTACTTC. This codes for CASSFSDRASYEQYF.

This chain connects TRBV6-1 to TRBJ2-7; TRBD2 agrees at 11 bases. CDR3 length: 15 amino acids. The V gene's germline CDR1 is MNHNS and CDR2 SASEGT. After removal of 7 bases from V and 2 bases from J, the junction contained 7 bases not matched to a gene. The CDR3 is CASTPLAGGTYEQYF. The CDR3 region has the DNA TGTGCCAGCACCCCCCTAGCGGGGGGAACCTACGAGCAGTACTTC.

V gene TRBV5-1 combines with J gene TRBJ2-7; possibly TRBD2 for D (6 bases). The length of the CDR3 is 15 residues. The germline gives CDR1 SGHRS, CDR2 YFSETQ. V was pared by 0 bases and J by 6 bases, with 16 bases between. The CDR3 spells CASSLEAAGTGEQYF. CDR3 DNA: TGCGCCAGCAGCTTGGAGGCGGCGGGGACGGGCGAGCAGTACTTC.